Presented here are 4 T cell receptor beta chains from one specimen sequenced in a study of blood T cell repertoires in COVID-19. The assay was immunoSEQ multiplex PCR, and TCRdb's table has in-frame clones only and misses some. The table shows 45,000 to 55,000 clones, with over 70% occurring only once. The specimen sequenced was peripheral blood. These receptors all come from a human donor with active or convalescent COVID-19. The donor label of this sample is uncertain.

CDR3 residues: CASSYVPRNEQFF. CDR3 nucleotides: TGTGCCAGCAGTTACGTTCCGCGCAATGAGCAGTTCTTC. The V and J genes are TRBV6-5 and TRBJ2-1; D unresolved. Trimming stripped 2 bases from V and 6 bases from J, with 8 bases between. The CDR3 is 13 residues long. CDR1 is MNHEY, CDR2 SVGAGI, per germline.

The chain employs TRBV27 and TRBJ2-4; 8 bases match TRBD1. The CDR3 loop spans 15 amino acids. J gave up 8 bases and V 2 bases, and 8 bases lay outside the gene matches. Germline loops: CDR1 MNHEY, CDR2 SMNVEV (reference sequence). In nucleotides, the CDR3 is TGTGCCAGCAGTTTAAGGCCAGGGGGCAGGGACATTCAGTACTTC. This sequence encodes CASSLRPGGRDIQYF.

The V gene is TRBV30, the J gene TRBJ1-3, with unresolved D. Trimming left V 5 bases short and J 5 bases short, with 4 bases between. Germline V lookup: CDR1 GTSNPN, CDR2 SVGIG (reference sequence). This CDR3 has 10 residues. This CDR3 reads CAWSRNTIYF. CDR3 nucleotide sequence: TGTGCCTGGTCAAGAAACACCATATATTTT. The variable domain in full, completed from reference TRBV30 and TRBJ1-3, reads SQTIHQWPATLVQPVGSPLSLECTVEGTSNPNLYWYRQAAGRGLQLLFYSVGIGQISSEVPQNLSASRPQDRQFILSSKKLLLSDSGFYLCAWSRNTIYFGEGSWLTVV.

The rearrangement uses TRBV9 and TRBJ1-5; TRBD1 is a possible D gene (5 bases). Trimming shortened V by 2 bases and J by 5 bases, and 11 bases separated the two germline ends. CDR3 length equals 14 residues. Germline CDR1 reads SGDLS; CDR2 reads YYNGEE. The CDR3 spells CASSVQGGDQPQHF. Written as DNA, the CDR3 is TGTGCCAGCAGCGTCCAGGGAGGAGATCAGCCCCAGCATTTT.